This T cell receptor (beta chain) emerged from a study of CD8 T cells in Susac syndrome. Each multiple sclerosis control was a treatment-naive patient with relapsing-remitting disease that was either stable or active. TEMRA cells were FACS-enriched, while CD8+ and CD4+ T cells were negatively isolated. In the case of this clonotype: Its antigen remains unidentified.

An amount of RNA that ranged from 0.5 to 1 ug was reverse transcribed with random hexamers. An immunoSEQ multiplex PCR generated amplified TCR beta CDR3 products spanning 54 Vbeta and 13 Jbeta. TCRdb used MiXCR to reprocess the immunoSEQ multiplex PCR reads, holding one entry per CDR3 protein. The sample yields about 210,000 distinct CDR3 sequences, 95% seen once. The CDR3 sequence is 16 residues long. V shed 4 bases and J shed 2 bases, with 18 bases lying between them. The V gene's germline CDR1 is SGDLS and CDR2 YYNGEE. Study-wide results and caveats: It was acknowledged in the study that the number of individuals who were included in its TCR sequencing and HLA analysis was relatively small.

Specimen: CD4+ T cells from PBMCs. The chain combines TRBV9 with TRBJ2-5, with a weak D call TRBD2 (6 bases). This sequence originates from a human donor with multiple sclerosis. CDR3 residues: CASSTGRGKIQETQYF. DNA for the CDR3: TGTGCCAGCAGCACCGGACGGGGGAAAATACAAGAGACCCAGTACTTC.